The rows below give T cell receptor beta chains drawn from one sample of a study of breast tumors, draining lymph nodes, adjacent tissues. TCRdb passed the multiplex PCR reads through MiXCR, listing each CDR3 protein once. The sample has roughly 110,000 distinct CDR3 sequences; 30% are singletons. The material sequenced was axillary lymph node tissue. The receptor set was obtained from a female donor with breast cancer. Some clones in this sample may be carry-over from other donors' samples. Both conserved end residues are part of each CDR3. A D gene is named only where the DNA matches it firmly. Part of the rows lack a size; the others show once, few, many or a class for expanded clones.

j_call: TRBJ1-1; clone_size: once; v_call: TRBV3-1; d_call: TRBD1; cdr3_aa: CASSKFQGQDEAFF; cdr3_nt: TGTGCCAGCAGCAAATTTCAGGGACAGGATGAAGCTTTCTTT
j_call: TRBJ2-5; clone_size: -; v_call: TRBV11-2; d_call: -; cdr3_aa: CASSLASYGEKLFFGSGTQYF; cdr3_nt: -
j_call: TRBJ1-4; clone_size: -; v_call: TRBV7-2; d_call: -; cdr3_aa: CASSLVLEEKLFF; cdr3_nt: TGTGCCAGCAGCTTAGTGTTAGAGGAAAAACTGTTTTTT
j_call: TRBJ2-3; clone_size: many; v_call: TRBV20-1; d_call: -; cdr3_aa: CSARGLNTDTQYF; cdr3_nt: TGCAGTGCTAGAGGACTTAACACAGATACGCAGTATTTT
j_call: TRBJ2-1; clone_size: many; v_call: TRBV6-5; d_call: TRBD2; cdr3_aa: CASSVAGRSSYNEQFF; cdr3_nt: TGTGCCAGCAGTGTAGCGGGGCGGAGCTCCTACAATGAGCAGTTCTTC
j_call: TRBJ1-2; clone_size: many; v_call: TRBV20-1; d_call: -; cdr3_aa: CSARPPAANYGYTF; cdr3_nt: TGCAGTGCTAGGCCCCCCGCGGCTAACTATGGCTACACCTTC
j_call: TRBJ1-2; clone_size: many; v_call: TRBV20-1; d_call: -; cdr3_aa: CSAVQPAAFGDGYTF; cdr3_nt: TGCAGTGCTGTCCAGCCGGCAGCCTTTGGAGATGGCTACACCTTC
j_call: TRBJ1-1; clone_size: many; v_call: TRBV5-8; d_call: -; cdr3_aa: CASSLWDGNTEAFF; cdr3_nt: TGTGCCAGCAGCCTCTGGGACGGAAACACTGAAGCTTTCTTT
j_call: TRBJ2-7; clone_size: -; v_call: TRBV20-1; d_call: TRBD2; cdr3_aa: CSASWGGGYYEQYF; cdr3_nt: TGCAGTGCCAGTTGGGGCGGGGGGTACTACGAGCAGTACTTC
j_call: TRBJ1-5; clone_size: many; v_call: TRBV6-5; d_call: -; cdr3_aa: CASSYGAPSNQPQHF; cdr3_nt: TGTGCCAGCAGTTACGGGGCCCCGAGCAATCAGCCCCAGCATTTT
j_call: TRBJ2-7; clone_size: -; v_call: TRBV24-1; d_call: -; cdr3_aa: CAPPSAQGARVTTGGTYEQYF; cdr3_nt: TGTGCCCCTCCCAGCGCCCAGGGGGCGAGGGTTACTACGGGAGGCACCTACGAGCAGTACTTC
j_call: TRBJ2-1; clone_size: -; v_call: TRBV3-1; d_call: -; cdr3_aa: CASSPGQLLSSYNEQFF; cdr3_nt: TGTGCCAGCAGCCCAGGACAGCTCCTGAGCTCCTACAATGAGCAGTTCTTC
j_call: TRBJ1-2; clone_size: many; v_call: TRBV6-2/TRBV6-3; d_call: -; cdr3_aa: CASRSRGSYGYTF; cdr3_nt: TGTGCCAGCAGGTCCAGGGGTAGCTATGGCTACACCTTC
j_call: TRBJ2-1; clone_size: many; v_call: TRBV9; d_call: TRBD1; cdr3_aa: CASSVDIGGGTGANEQFF; cdr3_nt: TGTGCCAGCAGCGTAGATATAGGGGGAGGGACAGGGGCAAATGAGCAGTTCTTC
j_call: TRBJ1-1; clone_size: -; v_call: TRBV9; d_call: -; cdr3_aa: CASSVGAGNTEAFF; cdr3_nt: TGTGCCAGCAGCGTGGGGGCCGGGAACACTGAAGCTTTCTTT